The T cell receptor (beta chain) described here comes from a study of blood T cell repertoires in COVID-19. Germline CDR1 is MGHRA and CDR2 is YSYEKL. Trimming removed 6 bases at V and 6 bases at J, with 17 bases between. The length of the CDR3 is 14 residues. In the study's own analysis: Using reference gene primer amplification, nucleated cell counts were estimated. Method: immunoSEQ multiplex PCR; TCRdb's copy keeps in-frame clones and lacks some. That table furnishes V, J and clone size, whereas the DNA furnished D and trimming. Of about 340,000 clones listed, 87% are singletons. The source is a woman in her forties or fifties with COVID-19, enrolled during active disease. Material for sequencing was peripheral blood. The chain joins TRBV4-1 to TRBJ1-2, with D maybe TRBD1 (6 bases). This CDR3 is CASRYSNRVDGYTF. CDR3 bases: TGCGCCAGCAGGTACTCCAACAGGGTAGATGGCTACACCTTC.